This entry features one T cell receptor beta chain sequence. Its cognate antigen is unknown. With 6 bases clipped from V and 1 base from J, the junction kept 4 bases outside the gene matches. The CDR3 has 16 amino acids. The germline gives CDR1 MNHNY, CDR2 SVGAGI (reference sequence). The PCR employed 60 Vbeta primers together with 13 Jbeta primers. The method was immunoSEQ multiplex PCR; TCRdb's version includes in-frame clones alone and lacks a portion of them. The sample contains roughly 140,000 clones, about 84% of which appear only once. These data are taken from a study of cytomegalovirus exposure and HLA in healthy donors. Study background: As an earlier analysis found, roughly 170 million T cells yielded about 120 million unique TCR beta sequences.

Study-wide results and caveats: Among immune exposure information, only CMV serostatus was available.

This TCR came from a woman aged 40 to 50 in good health and CMV-seropositive. Sequenced material: PBMCs. J is TRBJ2-2 and V is TRBV6-6, with 11 bases aligning to TRBD2. CDR3 in amino acids: CASSPLAGGNTGELFF. CDR3 bases: TGTGCCAGCAGCCCCCTAGCGGGAGGGAACACCGGGGAGCTGTTTTTT.